These T cell receptor beta chains were read from a single sample in a study of regulatory T cells in long-lasting Graves disease. TCRdb independently ran MiXCR on the multiplex PCR reads; one entry per CDR3 protein. Of 350,000 to 450,000 distinct CDR3 sequences listed, 14% to 15% were seen once; the top ten hold over 7.5%. This sample was also put to use in a study of T cells in Graves' hyperthyroidism and ophthalmopathy.

Material: peripheral blood mononuclear cells (PBMCs), obtained at new diagnosis, from a patient treated with antithyroid drugs. Source of these receptors: a woman aged 40 to 50 with Graves disease. CDR3s include the opening cysteine and the closing phenylalanine or tryptophan. The D gene is left open where the match is weak. Clone size, where shown, is once, few, many, or a class for clones that have expanded.

>TRBJ2-5|15|many|TRBD2|TRBV5-5
CASSLLAAQKETQYF
TGTGCCAGCAGCCTACTAGCGGCACAGAAAGAGACCCAGTACTTC
>TRBJ2-7|11|few|-|TRBV20-1
CSATRNYEQYF
TGCAGTGCTACCAGGAATTACGAGCAGTACTTC
>TRBJ2-3|13|many|-|TRBV2
CASSVLFTDTQYF
TGTGCCAGCAGTGTACTATTCACAGATACGCAGTATTTT
>TRBJ2-7|13|many|-|TRBV12-3/TRBV12-4
CASSFGSVSEQYF
TGTGCCAGCAGTTTTGGCTCAGTATCGGAGCAGTACTTC
>TRBJ1-2|13|many|-|TRBV30
CAWSVTGADGYTF
TGTGCCTGGAGTGTAACGGGGGCTGATGGCTACACCTTC
>TRBJ1-6|15|few|TRBD1|TRBV19
CASSDTGGYNSPLHF
TGTGCCAGTAGTGATACAGGGGGCTATAATTCACCCCTCCACTTT
>TRBJ2-2|16|-|-|TRBV5-6
CASSLDQDRYTGELFF
TGTGCCAGCAGCTTGGATCAGGATCGATACACCGGGGAGCTGTTTTTT
>TRBJ2-7|15|-|-|TRBV7-2
CASSLEWQGTYEQYF
TGTGCCAGCAGCTTAGAGTGGCAGGGTACCTACGAGCAGTACTTC
>TRBJ2-7|13|-|-|TRBV12-3/TRBV12-4
CASSDWHYYEQYF
TGTGCCAGCTCGGACTGGCACTACTACGAGCAGTACTTC
>TRBJ2-3|18|many|-|TRBV7-9
CASSSLPGHGTSTDTQYF
TGTGCCAGCAGCTCTCTTCCGGGCCACGGGACGAGCACAGATACGCAGTATTTT
>TRBJ2-3|15|many|TRBD2|TRBV27
CASSWVAGDTDTQYF
TGTGCCAGCAGTTGGGTAGCGGGAGACACAGATACGCAGTATTTT
>TRBJ1-1|13|-|-|TRBV20-1
CSARPRDYAEAFF
TGCAGTGCTAGACCCAGGGACTACGCTGAAGCTTTCTTT
>TRBJ2-3|19|few|TRBD2|TRBV18
CASSPLLAGGLKGTDTQYF
TGTGCCAGCTCACCTCTTCTAGCGGGAGGGCTAAAAGGAACAGATACGCAGTATTTT
>TRBJ2-2|14|many|-|TRBV7-3
CASTPDAYTGELFF
TGTGCCAGCACCCCGGACGCGTACACCGGGGAGCTGTTTTTT